The 6 T cell receptor beta chains presented below share a single source sample, sequenced in a study of cytomegalovirus exposure and HLA in healthy donors. PCR primers comprised 60 Vbeta and 13 Jbeta primers. Assay used: immunoSEQ multiplex PCR; TCRdb lists only in-frame clones, some missing. The sample has roughly 180,000 clones, 80% seen once. Sequenced material: PBMCs. The receptors originated from a woman aged 30 to 39 in good health and CMV-seronegative.

The chain employs TRBV9 and TRBJ2-3, with 7 bases identical to TRBD2. The germline gives CDR1 SGDLS, CDR2 YYNGEE. The V and J ends lost 0 bases and 9 bases, in that order; junction bases with no gene match: 4. The CDR3 sequence is 13 residues long. CDR3 amino acids: CASSVGWGGTQYF. The CDR3 DNA is TGTGCCAGCAGCGTAGGGTGGGGGGGGACGCAGTATTTT.

The chain recombines TRBV6-5 with TRBJ1-2, with 7 bases matching TRBD1. The CDR3 extends over 15 amino acids. V gave up 5 bases and J gave up 3 bases; unmatched junction bases: 9. Germline CDR1 MNHEY, CDR2 SVGAGI. CDR3 loop: CASSPRQGRYYGYTF. In nucleotides, the CDR3 is TGTGCCAGCAGTCCTAGACAGGGAAGATACTATGGCTACACCTTC.

V is TRBV2 and J is TRBJ2-1; a weak D match, TRBD2 (6 bases). The V and J ends lost 1 base and 4 bases respectively, with 8 bases between them. The CDR3 has 14 amino acids. From germline, CDR1 is SNHLY and CDR2 FYNNEI. The CDR3 here is CASSEDGGYNEQFF. The DNA of the CDR3 is TGTGCCAGCAGTGAAGATGGGGGGTACAATGAGCAGTTCTTC.

This chain connects TRBV6-5 to TRBJ2-2; D ambiguous. The CDR3 covers 15 residues. Germline V gene data show CDR1 as MNHEY and CDR2 as SVGAGI. The V and J ends lost 6 bases and 4 bases respectively, with 15 bases between them. DNA of the CDR3: TGTGCCAGCAGGGCCAGGCAGATCGCCACCGGGGAGCTGTTTTTT. This encodes CASRARQIATGELFF.

The gene calls are TRBV19 and TRBJ1-1; 10 bases align to TRBD1. This CDR3 region has 15 residues. J lost 4 bases, V lost 5 bases, and 7 bases had no gene match. CDR1 and CDR2 (germline): LNHDA, SQIVND (reference sequence). CDR3 coding DNA: TGTGCCAGTAGTCCCCGGACAGGGGGACTCACTGAAGCTTTCTTT. Translation: CASSPRTGGLTEAFF. The whole variable domain, remainder taken from reference TRBV19 and TRBJ1-1, is DGGITQSPKYLFRKEGQNVTLSCEQNLNHDAMYWYRQDPGQGLRLIYYSQIVNDFQKGDIAEGYSVSREKKESFPLTVTSAQKNPTAFYLCASSPRTGGLTEAFFGQGTRLTVV.

The rearrangement links TRBV19 to TRBJ1-5; D is perhaps TRBD1 (5 bases). This CDR3 comprises 16 residues. With 4 bases removed from V and 0 bases from J, the gap between germline ends came to 13 bases. CDR1 is LNHDA, CDR2 SQIVND, per germline (reference sequence). In DNA form, the CDR3 reads TGTGCCAGTAGTACCCGGGAGGGGTATAGCAATCAGCCCCAGCATTTT. Translated, it gives CASSTREGYSNQPQHF.